The present TCR beta chain was sequenced within a study of Graves' ophthalmopathy and Graves' hyperthyroidism. RNA transcripts were the template, and TCR beta CDR3 regions were amplified from them. In the first round, RT-PCR was carried out with HTBI primers, and a multiplex PCR formed the second round. TCRdb analysed the multiplex PCR reads with MiXCR anew, one entry per CDR3 protein. The sample includes hundreds of thousands of distinct CDR3 sequences, 20% to 25% of them seen just once. Hyperthyroidism patients, aged 18 to 65, were newly diagnosed, under 2 months' duration. Orbital computed tomography and thyroid ultrasound, along with TRAb, serum thyroxine and clinical symptoms, underpinned diagnosis. The CDR3 contains 15 residues. On this clonotype: An end of the junction differs from the germline gene, which may be a read error.

Material: peripheral blood. This rearrangement joins TRBV12-3 or TRBV12-4 to TRBJ2-7, with a weak D call TRBD2 (6 bases). The receptor was isolated from a woman between 18 and 30 years old with stable Graves' hyperthyroidism. The chain's CDR3 is CASRRRGPSYYDQYF. CDR3 coding DNA: TGTGCCAGCCGGAGGAGGGGACCGAGTTACTACGATCAGTACTTC.